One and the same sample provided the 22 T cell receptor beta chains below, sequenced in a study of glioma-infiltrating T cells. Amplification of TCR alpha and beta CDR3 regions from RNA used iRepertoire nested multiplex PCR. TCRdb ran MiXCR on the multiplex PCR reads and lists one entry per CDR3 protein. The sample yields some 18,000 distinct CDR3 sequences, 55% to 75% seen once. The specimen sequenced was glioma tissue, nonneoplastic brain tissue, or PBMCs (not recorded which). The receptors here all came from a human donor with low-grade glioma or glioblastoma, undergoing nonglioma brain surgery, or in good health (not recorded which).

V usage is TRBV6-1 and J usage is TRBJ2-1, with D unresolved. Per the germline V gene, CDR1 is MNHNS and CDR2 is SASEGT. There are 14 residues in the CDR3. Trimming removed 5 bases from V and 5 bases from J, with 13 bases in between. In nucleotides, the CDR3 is TGTGCCAGCAGTCCCCCTTTGAAAAACAATGAGCAGTTCTTC. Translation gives CASSPPLKNNEQFF.

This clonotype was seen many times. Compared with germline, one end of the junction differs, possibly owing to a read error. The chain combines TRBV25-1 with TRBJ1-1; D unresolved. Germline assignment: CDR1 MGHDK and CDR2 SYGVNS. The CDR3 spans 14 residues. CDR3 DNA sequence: TGTGCCAGCAGTGTTCTAGGGCCTTCCCCTGAGGCTTTCTTT. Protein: CASSVLGPSPEAFF.

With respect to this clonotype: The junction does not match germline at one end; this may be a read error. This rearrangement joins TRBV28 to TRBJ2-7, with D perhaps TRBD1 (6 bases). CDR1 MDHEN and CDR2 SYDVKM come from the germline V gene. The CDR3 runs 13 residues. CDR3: CANSSNRVEEQYF. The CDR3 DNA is TGTGCCAACAGTTCCAACAGGGTCGAGGAGCAGTACTTC.

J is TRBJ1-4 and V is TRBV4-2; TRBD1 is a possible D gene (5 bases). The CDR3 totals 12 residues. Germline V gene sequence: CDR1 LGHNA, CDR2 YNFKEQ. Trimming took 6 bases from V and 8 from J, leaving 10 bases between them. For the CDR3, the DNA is TGTGCCAGCAGAGGGGAGGGGGAAAAACTGTTTTTT. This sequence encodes CASRGEGEKLFF.

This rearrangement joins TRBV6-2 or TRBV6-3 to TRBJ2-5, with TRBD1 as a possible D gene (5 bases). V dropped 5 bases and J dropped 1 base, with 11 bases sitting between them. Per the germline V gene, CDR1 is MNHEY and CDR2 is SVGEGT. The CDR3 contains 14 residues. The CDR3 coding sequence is TGTGCCAGCAGTGTCGACAGACGCCAAGAGACCCAGTACTTC. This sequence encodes CASSVDRRQETQYF.

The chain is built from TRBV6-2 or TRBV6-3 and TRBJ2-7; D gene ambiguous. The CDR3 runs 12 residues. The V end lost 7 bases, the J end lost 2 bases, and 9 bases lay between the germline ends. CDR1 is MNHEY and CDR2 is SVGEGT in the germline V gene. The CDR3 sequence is CASTLGTYEQYF. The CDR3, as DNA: TGTGCCAGCACCCTGGGAACCTACGAGCAGTACTTC.

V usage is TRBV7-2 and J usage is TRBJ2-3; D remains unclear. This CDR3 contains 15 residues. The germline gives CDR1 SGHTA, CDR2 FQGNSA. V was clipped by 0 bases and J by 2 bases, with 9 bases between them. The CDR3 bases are TGTGCCAGCAGCTTAGCGGGCTCGCTCACAGATACGCAGTATTTT. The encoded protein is CASSLAGSLTDTQYF.

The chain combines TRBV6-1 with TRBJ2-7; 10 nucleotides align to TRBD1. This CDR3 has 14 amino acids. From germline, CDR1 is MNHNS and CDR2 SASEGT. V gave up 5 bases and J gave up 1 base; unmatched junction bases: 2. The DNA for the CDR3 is TGTGCCAGCAGTCGGACAGGGGGGTCCTACGAGCAGTACTTC. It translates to CASSRTGGSYEQYF.

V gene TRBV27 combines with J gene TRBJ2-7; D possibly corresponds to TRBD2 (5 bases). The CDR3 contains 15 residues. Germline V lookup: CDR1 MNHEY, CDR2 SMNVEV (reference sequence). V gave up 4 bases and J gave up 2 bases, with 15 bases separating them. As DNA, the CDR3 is TGTGCCAGCAGTTACAGTCGAACAGCGGCCTACGAGCAGTACTTC. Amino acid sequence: CASSYSRTAAYEQYF.

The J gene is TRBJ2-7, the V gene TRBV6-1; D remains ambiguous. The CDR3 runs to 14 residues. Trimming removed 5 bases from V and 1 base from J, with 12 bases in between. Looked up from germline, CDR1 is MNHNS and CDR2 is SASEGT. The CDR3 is CASSSSRGSYEQYF. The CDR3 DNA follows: TGTGCCAGCAGTTCCTCTAGAGGTTCCTACGAGCAGTACTTC.

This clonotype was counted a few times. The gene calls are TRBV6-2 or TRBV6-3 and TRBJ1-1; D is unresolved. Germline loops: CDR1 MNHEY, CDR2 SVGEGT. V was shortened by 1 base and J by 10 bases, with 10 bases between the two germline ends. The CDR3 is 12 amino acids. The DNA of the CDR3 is TGTGCCAGCAGTTACTGGAGTGGGAGAGCTTTCTTT. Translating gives CASSYWSGRAFF.

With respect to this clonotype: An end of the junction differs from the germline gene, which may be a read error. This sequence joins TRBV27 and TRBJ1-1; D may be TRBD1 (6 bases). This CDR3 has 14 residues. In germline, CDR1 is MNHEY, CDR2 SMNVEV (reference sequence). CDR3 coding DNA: TGCGCCAGCTCTGGAGGGGGACGGTACACTGAAGCTTTCTTT. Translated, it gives CASSGGGRYTEAFF.

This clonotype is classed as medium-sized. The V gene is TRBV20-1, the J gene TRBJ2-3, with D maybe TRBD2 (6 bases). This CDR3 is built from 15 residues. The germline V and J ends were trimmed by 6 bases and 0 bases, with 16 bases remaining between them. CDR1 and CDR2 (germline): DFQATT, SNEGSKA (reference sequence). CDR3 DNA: TGCAGTGCCCCGGCGGACTATCCTAGCACAGATACGCAGTATTTT. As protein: CSAPADYPSTDTQYF.

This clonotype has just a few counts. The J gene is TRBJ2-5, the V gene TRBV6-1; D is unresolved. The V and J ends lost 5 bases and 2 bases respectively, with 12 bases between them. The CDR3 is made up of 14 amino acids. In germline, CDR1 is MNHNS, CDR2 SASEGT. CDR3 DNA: TGTGCCAGCAGTCAAGGGCTACATCAAGAGACCCAGTACTTC. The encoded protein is CASSQGLHQETQYF.

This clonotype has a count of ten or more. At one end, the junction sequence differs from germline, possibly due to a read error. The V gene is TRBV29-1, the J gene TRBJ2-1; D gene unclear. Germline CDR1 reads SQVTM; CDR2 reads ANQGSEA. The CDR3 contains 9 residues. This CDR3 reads CNVGNEQFF. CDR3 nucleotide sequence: TGCAACGTTGGCAACGAGCAGTTCTTC.

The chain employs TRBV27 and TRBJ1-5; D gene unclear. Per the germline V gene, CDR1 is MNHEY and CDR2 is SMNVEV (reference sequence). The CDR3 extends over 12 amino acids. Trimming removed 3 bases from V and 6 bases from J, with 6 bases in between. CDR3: CASSFRGQPQHF. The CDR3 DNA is TGTGCCAGCAGTTTTCGTGGTCAGCCCCAGCATTTT.

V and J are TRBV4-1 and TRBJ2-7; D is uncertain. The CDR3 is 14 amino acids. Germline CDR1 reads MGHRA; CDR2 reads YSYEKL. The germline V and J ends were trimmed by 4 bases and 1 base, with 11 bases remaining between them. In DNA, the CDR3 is TGCGCCAGCAGCCCGGAGATACTATCCTACGAGCAGTACTTC. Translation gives CASSPEILSYEQYF.

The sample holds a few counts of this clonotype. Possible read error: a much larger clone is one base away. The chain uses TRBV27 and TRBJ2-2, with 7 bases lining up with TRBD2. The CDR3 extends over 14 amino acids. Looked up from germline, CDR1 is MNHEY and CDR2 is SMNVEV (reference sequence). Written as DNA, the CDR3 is TGTGCCAGCAGGCCACTAGCGTCCACCGGGGAGCTGTCTTTT. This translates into CASRPLASTGELSF.

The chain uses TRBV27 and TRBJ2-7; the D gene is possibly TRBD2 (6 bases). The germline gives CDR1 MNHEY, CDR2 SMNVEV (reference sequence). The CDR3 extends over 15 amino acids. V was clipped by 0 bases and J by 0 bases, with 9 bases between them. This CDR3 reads CASSLSLTSSYEQYF. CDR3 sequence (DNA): TGTGCCAGCAGTTTATCCCTGACTAGCTCCTACGAGCAGTACTTC.

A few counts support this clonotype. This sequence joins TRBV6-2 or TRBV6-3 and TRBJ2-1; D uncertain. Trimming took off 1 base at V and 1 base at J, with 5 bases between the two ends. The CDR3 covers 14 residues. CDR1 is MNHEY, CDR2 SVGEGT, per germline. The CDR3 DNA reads TGTGCCAGCAGTTACTGGAGTTCCTACAATGAGCAGTTCTTC. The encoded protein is CASSYWSSYNEQFF.

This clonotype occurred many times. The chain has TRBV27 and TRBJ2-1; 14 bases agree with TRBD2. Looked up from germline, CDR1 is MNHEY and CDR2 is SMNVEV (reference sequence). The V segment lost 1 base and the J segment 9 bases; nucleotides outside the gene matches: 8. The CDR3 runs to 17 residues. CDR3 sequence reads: CASSLFQGLAGAPEQFF. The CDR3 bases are TGTGCCAGCAGTTTATTTCAGGGACTAGCGGGAGCCCCTGAGCAGTTCTTC.

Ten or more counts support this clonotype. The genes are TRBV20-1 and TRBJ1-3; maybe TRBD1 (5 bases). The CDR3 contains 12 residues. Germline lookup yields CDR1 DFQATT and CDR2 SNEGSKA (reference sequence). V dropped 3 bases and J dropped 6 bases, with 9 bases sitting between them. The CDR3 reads CSARKGLNTIYF. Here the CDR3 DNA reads TGCAGTGCTAGGAAGGGACTAAACACCATATATTTT.